The clone carrying this T cell receptor (beta chain) has a count of ten or more. V gave up 3 bases and J gave up 7 bases; unmatched junction bases: 0. The germline V gene encodes CDR1 SGHDT and CDR2 YYEEEE. This CDR3 comprises 11 residues. From the 5' RACE reads, TCRdb called clonotypes with MiXCR, one entry per CDR3 protein. The table records 55,000 to 70,000 distinct CDR3 sequences, around 10% of them present only once. As healthy controls, volunteers from a blood bank in Maryland, USA, were used. The sample is drawn from a study of neurological immune-mediated disorders. The origin of this receptor is a man in his 60s in good health. The chain carries TRBV5-6 and TRBJ2-7; 8 bases are shared with TRBD1. Input material: PBMCs. CDR3 nucleotides: TGTGCCAGCAGCTGGGACAGGGAGCAGTACTTC. Translating gives CASSWDREQYF.